These T cell receptor beta chains were read from a single sample in a study of cytomegalovirus exposure and HLA in healthy donors. Sequencing used immunoSEQ multiplex PCR; TCRdb keeps in-frame clones, though not all of them. The sample lists over 100,000 clones; around 10% were seen once. The sequenced material came from PBMCs. These receptors were taken from a middle-aged man in good health and CMV-seropositive. Each CDR3 is given with its conserved first and last residue. Fields, in order: CDR3 length, V gene, clone size, J gene, D gene, CDR3 DNA, CDR3 protein. A D gene is named only where the DNA matches it firmly. Clone size is stated in some rows and not others, as once, few, many or a class when expanded.

length: 16
V: TRBV11-2
size: few
J: TRBJ2-2
D: TRBD1
DNA: TGTGCCAGCAGCGAAAACAGGGGGCCTAACACCGGGGAGCTGTTTTTT
CDR3: CASSENRGPNTGELFF

length: 14
V: TRBV13
size: NA
J: TRBJ2-1
D: NA
DNA: TGTGCCAGCAGCTCCCGGGACTCCTCCAATGAGCAGTTCTTC
CDR3: CASSSRDSSNEQFF

length: 12
V: TRBV6-6
size: few
J: TRBJ2-7
D: NA
DNA: TGTGCCAGCAGTTACAGACAGGACGAGCAGTACTTC
CDR3: CASSYRQDEQYF

length: 16
V: TRBV27
size: NA
J: TRBJ2-7
D: TRBD2
DNA: TGTGCCAGCAGTTTTCGACGGACTAGCGGGACCTACGAGCAGTACTTC
CDR3: CASSFRRTSGTYEQYF

length: 13
V: TRBV15
size: NA
J: TRBJ2-7
D: NA
DNA: TGTGCCACCAGCGCCTCGATAGCTTACGAGCAGTACTTC
CDR3: CATSASIAYEQYF

length: 15
V: TRBV16
size: NA
J: TRBJ2-2
D: TRBD1
DNA: TGTGCCAGCAGCCAAAAAGGACAGGGCACCGGGGAGCTGTTTTTT
CDR3: CASSQKGQGTGELFF

length: 15
V: TRBV28
size: NA
J: TRBJ2-3
D: TRBD1
DNA: TGTGCCAGCAGTGGGGGGACAGGGGGCACAGATACGCAGTATTTT
CDR3: CASSGGTGGTDTQYF

length: 16
V: TRBV18
size: few
J: TRBJ2-3
D: TRBD1
DNA: TGTGCCAGCTCACGAATCGGACAGGGGGCGTCAGATACGCAGTATTTT
CDR3: CASSRIGQGASDTQYF

length: 16
V: TRBV28
size: few
J: TRBJ2-5
D: NA
DNA: TGTGCCAGCAGTTTGTACTCGGAGCGGCCGTTCGAGACCCAGTACTTC
CDR3: CASSLYSERPFETQYF

length: 15
V: TRBV29-1
size: NA
J: TRBJ2-1
D: NA
DNA: TGCAGCGTTGAGGGGGAGAGGGGGTCCTACAATGAGCAGTTCTTC
CDR3: CSVEGERGSYNEQFF

length: 16
V: TRBV7-9
size: few
J: TRBJ2-2
D: TRBD2
DNA: TGTGCCAGCAGCCATGAACTAGCGGGAGTGACCGGGGAGCTGTTTTTT
CDR3: CASSHELAGVTGELFF

length: 15
V: TRBV7-8
size: few
J: TRBJ2-7
D: TRBD2
DNA: TGTGCCAGCAGCTTAGAGCTAGCGGGAGGCTACGAGCAGTACTTC
CDR3: CASSLELAGGYEQYF

length: 14
V: TRBV7-9
size: few
J: TRBJ2-1
D: TRBD1
DNA: TGTGCCAGCAGCTCGCGGGACAGGGGCAATGAGCAGTTCTTC
CDR3: CASSSRDRGNEQFF

length: 15
V: TRBV9
size: few
J: TRBJ2-4
D: NA
DNA: TGTGCCAGCAGCGACGCCCCTAGTGAGGAAAACATTCAGTACTTC
CDR3: CASSDAPSEENIQYF

length: 14
V: TRBV7-6
size: few
J: TRBJ2-7
D: TRBD2
DNA: TGTGCCAGCAGCAGACTAGCGGGAGTTATCGAGCAGTACTTC
CDR3: CASSRLAGVIEQYF

length: 17
V: TRBV15
size: few
J: TRBJ1-5
D: TRBD1
DNA: TGTGCCACCAGCAGAGGCAGGGGGGAGGCTTCTAATCAGCCCCAGCATTTT
CDR3: CATSRGRGEASNQPQHF

length: 16
V: TRBV15
size: NA
J: TRBJ2-5
D: TRBD1
DNA: TGTGCCACCAGCAGAGAAGGCACAGGGGGCCGTGAGACCCAGTACTTC
CDR3: CATSREGTGGRETQYF

length: 15
V: TRBV4-1
size: NA
J: TRBJ1-5
D: TRBD1
DNA: TGCGCCAGCAGCCAAATGACAGGGGTAAGCCAGCCCCAGCATTTT
CDR3: CASSQMTGVSQPQHF

length: 18
V: TRBV19
size: few
J: TRBJ2-7
D: TRBD2
DNA: TGTGCCAGTAGTAAAGGCCCAAAGGTCGGGAGGGCCCGCTACGAGCAGTACTTC
CDR3: CASSKGPKVGRARYEQYF

length: 14
V: TRBV2
size: NA
J: TRBJ2-7
D: TRBD2
DNA: TGTGCCAGCAGTTTGACTAGCGGGAGTTACGAGCAGTACTTC
CDR3: CASSLTSGSYEQYF

length: 16
V: TRBV27
size: NA
J: TRBJ1-5
D: NA
DNA: TGTGCCAGCAGTTTATATGGGGGGACCGGGAGTCAGCCCCAGCATTTT
CDR3: CASSLYGGTGSQPQHF

length: 16
V: TRBV21-1
size: NA
J: TRBJ2-7
D: NA
DNA: TGTGCCAGCAGCAAAGTTACTGTGGGGCACTGTGGCGAGCAGTACTTC
CDR3: CASSKVTVGHCGEQYF

length: 17
V: TRBV15
size: few
J: TRBJ2-5
D: TRBD1
DNA: TGTGCCACCAGCAGAGGAGTGGGGGACAGAGTTCAAGAGACCCAGTACTTC
CDR3: CATSRGVGDRVQETQYF

length: 14
V: TRBV10-1
size: NA
J: TRBJ2-7
D: TRBD2
DNA: TGCGCCAGCAGCCCTAGCGGGAGGACCAACGAGCAGTACTTC
CDR3: CASSPSGRTNEQYF

length: 15
V: TRBV27
size: few
J: TRBJ2-6
D: NA
DNA: TGTGCCAGCAGCCCGAGCCTCTCTGGGGCCAACGTCCTGACTTTC
CDR3: CASSPSLSGANVLTF

length: 16
V: TRBV7-6
size: NA
J: TRBJ2-7
D: TRBD2
DNA: TGTGCCAGCAGCTTAGGGGCGGGAGGGAACCTTGCCGAGCAGTACTTC
CDR3: CASSLGAGGNLAEQYF

length: 16
V: TRBV11-2
size: NA
J: TRBJ2-6
D: NA
DNA: TGTGCCAGCAGCTTAGATGTAGCGTCTGGGGCCAACGTCCTGACTTTC
CDR3: CASSLDVASGANVLTF